This T cell receptor beta chain was recovered during a study of T cell repertoires in cytomegalovirus infection. About the study: The authors used CMV epitopes that were HLA-C-restricted (recently identified) and HLA-B-restricted (well studied). In public TCR beta signatures, there were indications of both CMV infection and matching HLA type.

Points from the study as a whole: Based on cumulative public TCR beta family frequency, carriers of CMV plus the relevant HLA were identified.

This clonotype was seen a few times. The antigen remains unidentified. TCRdb used MiXCR to reprocess the reads, holding one entry per CDR3 protein. The sample consists of 100,000 or so distinct CDR3 sequences, under 45% of them appearing once. Germline lookup yields CDR1 SEHNR and CDR2 FQNEAQ (reference sequence). V dropped 4 bases and J dropped 4 bases, with 11 bases sitting between them. The CDR3 has 14 amino acids. The sequencing here drew on CD8+ T cells from cultured PBMCs, taken from culture after CMV antigen stimulation. This sequence originates from a human donor in good health (CMV status not recorded). Some clones in this sample may be carry-over from other donors' samples. The V gene is TRBV7-9, the J gene TRBJ2-1; D is unclear. The CDR3: CASSSPIGYNEQFF. In DNA form, the CDR3 reads TGTGCCAGCAGCTCACCCATTGGGTACAATGAGCAGTTCTTC.